This is a list of T cell receptor beta chains from one sample in a study of PD-1 blockade in classical Hodgkin lymphoma. Profiling relied on immunoSEQ multiplex PCR, and the TCRdb table lists in-frame clones only, not all of them. The table lists about 33,000 clones, less than 75% of them singletons. The specimen comprised peripheral blood mononuclear cells (PBMCs), sampled before the fourth cycle of nivolumab. These receptors all come from a human donor with classical Hodgkin lymphoma. CDR3s include the opening cysteine and the closing phenylalanine or tryptophan.

v_gene	len	j_gene	CDR3aa
TRBV7-8	15	TRBJ2-7	CASQRTSQLNYEQYF
TRBV28	12	TRBJ2-7	CASSLNPYEQYF
TRBV25-1	13	TRBJ2-7	CASSTSGSYEQYF
TRBV5-1	14	TRBJ1-1	CASSWTGYGTEAFF
TRBV7-3	15	TRBJ1-1	CASQGLPGGNTEAFF
TRBV25-1	16	TRBJ1-2	CASSDPGQSLNYGYTF
TRBV10-2	15	TRBJ2-1	CASSLLAGGYNEQFF
TRBV7-9	13	TRBJ1-4	CASSLAGVEKLFF
TRBV2	12	.	CASSDEVYEQYF
TRBV27	15	TRBJ1-3	CASSRDRTSGNTIYF
TRBV10-3	15	TRBJ1-1	CAISERSGGETEAFF
TRBV5-1	13	TRBJ2-3	CASTMRTADTQYF
TRBV6-6	15	TRBJ1-5	CASSYSGGWSQPQHF
TRBV15	15	TRBJ2-7	CATSRDPGDRYEQYF
TRBV11-2	13	TRBJ2-7	CASSLGDIYEQYF
TRBV5-1	15	TRBJ2-4	CASSLNQGGKNIQYF
TRBV7-6	16	TRBJ1-1	CASSHPPRVGNTEAFF
TRBV7-9	17	TRBJ1-5	CASSAVRGAWSNQPQHF
TRBV6-1	17	TRBJ2-5	CASSERGQGFIRETQYF
TRBV27	17	TRBJ2-7	CASSSIILVEKRTEQYF
TRBV27	19	TRBJ2-7	CASSRGRFPFSGTPYEQYF
TRBV5-1	13	TRBJ2-1	CASSLDSSNEQFF
TRBV13	14	TRBJ1-5	CASSLRSQNQPQHF
TRBV7-9	11	TRBJ2-7	CASSLLPEQYF
TRBV6-1	15	TRBJ2-7	CASKNGLAGGYEQYF
TRBV9	17	TRBJ2-3	CASSGGSTGGVTDTQYF
TRBV7-2	14	TRBJ2-7	CASGADRASYEQYF
TRBV27	18	TRBJ2-1	CASSTGTSGSLSYNEQFF
TRBV9	15	TRBJ1-3	CASNLRPGPGNTIYF
TRBV7-3	13	TRBJ2-7	CASSLSGSYEQYF
TRBV4-1	17	TRBJ2-7	CASSHPPKPTISYEQYF
TRBV30	12	TRBJ2-1	CAWSVQGDEQFF
TRBV4-3	14	TRBJ2-1	CASSQDRAGNEQFF
TRBV7-2	13	TRBJ1-2	CASRLFEREGYTF
TRBV7-8	13	TRBJ2-1	CASSLLRVDEQFF
TRBV4-3	16	TRBJ1-1	CASSQDGGTPGAEAFF
TRBV7-7	16	TRBJ2-2	CASSLSSRANTGELFF
TRBV4-2	16	TRBJ2-2	CASSQDWKLNTGELFF
TRBV5-5	14	TRBJ1-2	CASSNWDTNYGYTF
TRBV2	15	TRBJ2-7	CASSASDPLSYEQYF
TRBV7-9	15	TRBJ2-2	CASSPRGGIAGELFF
TRBV7-3	15	TRBJ2-5	CASSLGLGKQETQYF
TRBV19	14	TRBJ2-7	CASSLTGGNYEQYF
TRBV14	16	TRBJ1-2	CASSQEYPDFYYGYTF
TRBV6-5	14	TRBJ2-5	CASSPAGGRETQYF